This entry lists 18 T cell receptor beta chains sequenced from one sample in a study of blood T cell repertoires in COVID-19. Libraries were prepared by immunoSEQ multiplex PCR; TCRdb keeps only in-frame clonotypes and omits some of them. The sample records 130,000 or so clones, around nine tenths being singletons. The sequenced sample consisted of peripheral blood. The source of these receptors is a woman aged 70-85 years with COVID-19, enrolled during active disease.

The chain combines TRBV5-1 with TRBJ2-1; a possible D gene is TRBD1 (6 bases). Germline V gene lookup returns CDR1 SGHRS and CDR2 YFSETQ. The CDR3 spans 14 residues. V was clipped by 0 bases and J by 9 bases, with 13 bases between them. CDR3 sequence: CASSLAFGGSEQFF. In DNA, the CDR3 is TGCGCCAGCAGCTTGGCCTTTGGGGGCAGTGAGCAGTTCTTC.

The chain joins TRBV5-1 to TRBJ1-4; D is unresolved. V gave up 0 bases and J gave up 4 bases, with 10 bases separating them. CDR1 and CDR2 (germline): SGHRS, YFSETQ. The CDR3 is 15 residues long. Written as DNA, the CDR3 is TGCGCCAGCAGCTTGGCCGGATACAGTAATGAAAAACTGTTTTTT. Protein: CASSLAGYSNEKLFF.

This clone was seen only a few times. V is TRBV2 and J is TRBJ2-1; 8 bases are shared with TRBD2. V shed 7 bases, J shed 1 base, and the junction held 12 bases outside the gene matches. From germline, CDR1 is SNHLY and CDR2 FYNNEI. CDR3 length: 17 residues. The CDR3 DNA sequence: TGTGCCAGCATAAGTAGCGGGGTTAGGTCATCCTACAATGAGCAGTTCTTC. Encoded protein: CASISSGVRSSYNEQFF.

The chain recombines TRBV6-5 with TRBJ1-2, with 7 bases fitting TRBD1. CDR3 size: 13 residues. The germline CDR1 and CDR2 sequences are MNHEY and SVGAGI. V lost 5 bases to trimming and J lost 7 bases; unmatched junction nucleotides: 7. CDR3 sequence (DNA): TGTGCCAGCAGTCCACAGGGGACGAGTGGCTACACCTTC. Its translation is CASSPQGTSGYTF.

This clone was picked up a small number of times. The rearrangement uses TRBV19 and TRBJ1-1; TRBD1 is a possible D gene (6 bases). Trimming removed 4 bases at V and 0 bases at J, with 9 bases between. The CDR3 covers 14 residues. Germline CDR1 reads LNHDA; CDR2 reads SQIVND (reference sequence). CDR3: CASSTAGVNTEAFF. The CDR3 nucleotides are TGTGCCAGTAGTACGGCAGGGGTGAACACTGAAGCTTTCTTT.

The chain is built from TRBV2 and TRBJ2-7, with a possible D match to TRBD1 (6 bases). Per the germline V gene, CDR1 is SNHLY and CDR2 is FYNNEI. The CDR3 is made up of 11 amino acids. Between the trimmed V and J ends, which lost 7 bases and 3 bases, there was a span of 7 bases. The CDR3 loop is CASTDSYEQYF. For the CDR3, the DNA is TGTGCCAGCACGGACAGCTACGAGCAGTACTTC. The full variable domain, with the rest looked up from reference TRBV2 and TRBJ2-7, is EPEVTQTPSHQVTQMGQEVILRCVPISNHLYFYWYRQILGQKVEFLVSFYNNEISEKSEIFDDQFSVERPDGSNFTLKIRSTKLEDSAMYFCASTDSYEQYFGPGTRLTVT.

V and J are TRBV4-1 and TRBJ1-2; D perhaps matches TRBD1 (5 bases). The CDR3 contains 14 residues. The germline CDR1 and CDR2 sequences are MGHRA and YSYEKL. Between the trimmed V and J ends, which lost 3 bases and 9 bases, there was a span of 17 bases. The CDR3 DNA reads as TGCGCCAGCAGCCATATGTTTAGACAGAGCAGCTACACCTTC. This sequence encodes CASSHMFRQSSYTF.

This clone occurred once. The CDR3 protein is CASSYLTAGSGYTF. In DNA, the CDR3 is TGTGCCAGCAGTTACCTGACAGCGGGGTCAGGCTACACCTTC. The V call is TRBV6-5, the J call TRBJ1-2, with D maybe TRBD1 (5 bases). V was trimmed by 2 bases and J by 8 bases, leaving 15 bases between them. The CDR3 contains 14 residues. Germline values: CDR1 MNHEY, CDR2 SVGAGI.

This rearrangement joins TRBV7-2 to TRBJ1-6; possible D gene TRBD1, 5 bases. Germline-derived CDR1 and CDR2 are SGHTA and FQGNSA. The CDR3 contains 14 residues. The V gene lost 6 bases and the J gene lost 10 bases, with 16 bases spanning the gap. Here the CDR3 DNA reads TGTGCCAGCAGGGGACTGTCCGACGTCTCACCCCTCCACTTT. This gives the protein CASRGLSDVSPLHF.

The chain combines TRBV7-7 with TRBJ2-1; 11 bases align to TRBD2. CDR1 and CDR2 from the germline V gene are SSHAT and FNYEAQ (reference sequence). With 0 bases clipped from V and 7 bases from J, the junction kept 5 bases outside the gene matches. The CDR3 sequence is 16 residues long. CDR3 protein: CASSLAVAGGPNEQFF. CDR3 sequence (DNA): TGTGCCAGCAGCTTAGCTGTAGCGGGGGGGCCGAATGAGCAGTTCTTC.

As concerns this clone: Other nucleotide sequences from this sample produce the same CDR3. This chain uses TRBV28 with TRBJ2-1; TRBD2 agrees at 8 bases. The CDR3 has 14 residues. The germline gives CDR1 MDHEN, CDR2 SYDVKM. The ends lost 2 bases at V and 4 bases at J; junction bases unmatched: 1. CDR3 DNA sequence: TGTGCCAGCAGTTTAGCGGGGGGTTACAATGAGCAGTTCTTC. Its protein is CASSLAGGYNEQFF.

This clone was seen a few times. V is TRBV4-2 and J is TRBJ1-6, with 7 bases identical to TRBD1. The CDR3 totals 15 residues. V shed 3 bases, J shed 8 bases, and the junction held 7 bases outside the gene matches. The germline gives CDR1 LGHNA, CDR2 YNFKEQ. Here the CDR3 reads CASSHGQDLYSPLHF. CDR3 coding DNA: TGTGCCAGCAGCCACGGACAGGATCTTTATTCACCCCTCCACTTT.

The chain has TRBV28 and TRBJ2-3; D is perhaps TRBD2 (5 bases). The length of the CDR3 is 15 residues. V dropped 1 base and J dropped 5 bases, with 13 bases sitting between them. Germline V gene data show CDR1 as MDHEN and CDR2 as SYDVKM. This chain's CDR3 is CASSLYRGPEDTQYF. The CDR3 coding sequence is TGTGCCAGCAGTTTATATCGGGGTCCGGAAGATACGCAGTATTTT.

The chain uses TRBV6-1 and TRBJ2-7; 15 bases align to TRBD2. The junction had 3 bases not matched to a gene; V was cut back by 2 bases and J by 4 bases. The CDR3 runs to 16 residues. The germline gives CDR1 MNHNS, CDR2 SASEGT. The CDR3 protein is CASSEPGTSGGYEQYF. Written as DNA, the CDR3 is TGTGCCAGCAGTGAACCCGGGACTAGCGGGGGGTACGAGCAGTACTTC.

The V call is TRBV27, the J call TRBJ2-1; 9 bases are a match to TRBD2. Per germline, CDR1 MNHEY and CDR2 SMNVEV (reference sequence). The CDR3 runs to 14 residues. V lost 10 bases and J lost 5; bases outside the gene matches: 9. The CDR3 bases are TGTGCCACTATTAGCGGGGGCCTGCACAATGAGCAGTTCTTC. Protein: CATISGGLHNEQFF.

The chain combines TRBV6-2 or TRBV6-3 with TRBJ2-5; maybe TRBD2 (6 bases). V was shortened by 2 bases and J by 4 bases, with 20 bases between the two germline ends. The CDR3 contains 17 residues. Germline V gives CDR1 MNHEY, CDR2 SVGEGT. The CDR3 coding sequence is TGTGCCAGCAGTTACGCTCGTCAGGGAGGTTTCGGAGAGACCCAGTACTTC. As protein: CASSYARQGGFGETQYF.

The chain recombines TRBV11-2 with TRBJ2-3; D is ambiguous. Trimming took 1 base from V and 5 from J, leaving 10 bases between them. Germline values: CDR1 SGHAT, CDR2 FQNNGV. The CDR3 extends over 14 amino acids. The CDR3 is CASSLGLRVDTQYF. The DNA for the CDR3 is TGTGCCAGCAGCTTAGGCCTCCGGGTAGATACGCAGTATTTT.

V gene TRBV11-2 combines with J gene TRBJ2-2; perhaps TRBD1 as D (6 bases). This CDR3 is built from 15 residues. V shed 1 base and J shed 7 bases, with 13 bases lying between them. Germline V gene sequence: CDR1 SGHAT, CDR2 FQNNGV. CDR3 sequence (DNA): TGTGCCAGCAGCTTAGTTATGGGGGCAGGCGGGGAGCTGTTTTTT. This gives the protein CASSLVMGAGGELFF.